Detailed here is one T cell receptor beta chain. Its specific antigen is unknown. Base qualities were left out, and no much larger clone turns up one base away. The source of the sample is a study of cytomegalovirus exposure and HLA in healthy donors (dated by TCRdb to the late 2010s). About the full investigation: An earlier analysis of roughly 610 of the donors reported 276 Gb of sequence data and around 110 million unique TCR beta sequences obtained from some 200 million T cells. Class I and class II HLA loci were covered by the typing at four-digit resolution. A later analysis re-examined previously published TCR beta repertoires from 610 or so donors and added high-resolution HLA genotyping to investigate patterns of TCR occurrence. The study aimed to test whether cataloging public T cell receptors could reveal signatures of past pathogen exposure. Around 330 gigabases of sequencing data and about 92 million unique TCR sequences made up an early release that covered over 550 HLA-typed donors. The number of donors typed differed by locus, with 629-630 for A, B, C, DRB1 and DQB1, 522 for DQA1, about 610 for DPA1, and 400 to 490 for DPB1. Among some 400 genotyped donors of the cohort, an average of approximately 240,000 unique TCR beta nucleotide sequences was sequenced per donor, of which approximately 19% were non-productive. Rather than using new phenotypic data, the later analysis identified candidate immune exposures from TCR beta sequences and from how often those sequences occurred across donors. An earlier analysis of several hundred of the donors applied high-throughput TCR beta sequencing to assess whether each TCR beta V gene segment acted as functional or pseudogenic. To predict cytomegalovirus infection status, the study combined high-throughput TCR immunosequencing, statistical association of individual TCRs with disease status, and machine learning. The genetic ancestry cluster associated with self-reported Caucasian donors included 81% of the 350 to 500 genotyped donors. Alongside the repertoire data, information on donor age, sex, ethnicity and CMV serostatus was compiled. All discovery cohort repertoires had been generated on a single sequencing platform. Four or five DR-DQ haplotypes were handled as single units for association and clustering because linkage in the cohort was strong. Genome-wide SNP genotypes for about 55% of the 666 donors were used in a later genetic analysis, which treated that subset as a discovery cohort. Along with the approximately 670-subject first cohort, a separate validation cohort of 120 different subjects was used. Using immunosequencing, the study profiled T cell repertoires from 500 to 800 subjects and related those repertoires to cytomegalovirus serostatus.

Receptor libraries were prepared by the immunoSEQ multiplex PCR assay. The multiplex PCR relied on a mix of 60 forward primers for TCR Vbeta segments and 13 reverse primers for TCR Jbeta segments. The CDR3 region of rearranged TCR beta genes was amplified from genomic DNA by a multiplex PCR assay. The Illumina HiSeq System was used to sequence the amplified TCR beta libraries as 87-base-pair reads. The study's processing was this. In a later analysis, roughly 80 million unique TCR beta chains were counted across the approximately 640 repertoires, and some 10 million of these chains were shared by at least two donors. A nearest-neighbor algorithm error-corrected the raw reads and collapsed the reads into unique sequences, merging closely related sequences to remove PCR and sequencing errors. CDR3 sequences were aligned to IMGT reference sequences to assign V, D and J gene segments. For a sequence to be retained, a match of at least six nucleotides was required to both a V gene segment and a J gene segment. Rearrangements were called productive when the CDR3 lacked stop codons and stayed in frame with V and J; all others were non-productive. CDR3 was defined according to IMGT convention as the region running from the second conserved V-encoded cysteine to the conserved J-encoded phenylalanine. Sequences without an unambiguous match to a single V gene segment were excluded from the earlier analysis of 450 to 750 of the donors. An earlier analysis of several hundred of the donors called V segments functional above 56.7% productive rearrangements and segregating when the between-donor standard deviation exceeded 5%. A statistical classification framework was built to diagnose cytomegalovirus status from the catalog of TCR beta chain sequences. A later analysis assigned V and J genes by comparing TCR nucleotide sequences with IMGT/GENE-DB human TR gene sequences. Using the TCRdist pipeline, a later analysis assigned CDR3 sequences along with most-parsimonious VDJ recombination scenarios. In a later analysis, every TCR beta chain was defined by the combination of its CDR3 amino acid sequence and its V-gene family, and reads without a unique V-gene family were dropped. To address suspected cross-contamination and a sequencing artifact, a later analysis removed several hundred highly shared, low-generation-probability nucleotide sequences. In a later analysis, a clonal expansion index for each public chain was calculated from normalized within-repertoire ranks of inferred template counts. Generation probabilities in a later analysis came from a VDJ recombination model fitted to out-of-frame rearrangements, and those results were checked against IGoR. In a later analysis, TCR-TCR, TCR-HLA and TCR-CMV co-occurrence was scored with hypergeometric tests, and a repertoire-size bias correction was applied to TCR pairs. To estimate false discovery rates, a later analysis permuted the HLA or CMV assignments 20 times. In a later analysis, co-occurring TCRs were grouped with DBSCAN, and TCRdist sequence similarity was added when clustering was performed within HLA-allele-positive subsets. Repertoires with fewer than 30,000 or more than 120,000 public chains, plus five repertoires with anomalous nucleotide sharing, were excluded from co-occurrence clustering. The immuneACCESS repertoire file appears here via TCRdb, limited to in-frame rearrangements. These files lack a portion of the clones; in checked studies, under half of the deficit traces to unresolved V genes, and the cause of the others is not known. The V and J calls and the clone size are those of that table, but D and trimming were determined from the DNA. The sample includes nearly 70,000 clones, with about 74% observed a single time. Over 8.5% of the sample lies in the top ten.

The cohort consisted of 600 to 750 healthy bone marrow donors. At the time of sampling, every cohort member was nominally healthy, though immune exposures that went unrecorded were likely present. The donor was CMV seropositive and was included in the group of 289 seropositive cohort members. A peripheral blood sample was collected from each donor, and TCR beta sequencing was performed on peripheral blood mononuclear cells. Genomic DNA extraction from the blood cell samples was performed with the Qiagen DNeasy Blood Extraction Kit. Broad study findings and their caveats: While some public TCRs were present in many individuals, most TCR sequences turned up only very rarely across donors. In a later analysis, HLA-associated TCR beta chains showed more clonal expansion and lower generation probabilities than non-associated chains that were equally common. This cohort had only TCR beta chains sequenced, and the lack of alpha or paired-chain data limited which features could be detected. Presence/absence analyses assumed roughly uniform sequencing depth across donors, an assumption that may not hold. A further reported finding was that TCR beta sequences accurately predicted the HLA-A and HLA-B alleles for most subjects in the first cohort. In a later analysis, several top co-occurrence clusters were reported to appear linked to parvovirus B19, influenza, CMV and Epstein-Barr virus. Because some donors lacked HLA typing at each locus, the association tests relied only on the typed subset. Because counts were too low, seventeen rarely observed V segments, including chromosome 9 orphons, were excluded from the earlier analysis of around 590 of the donors. The classifier was reported to diagnose cytomegalovirus status with high specificity and sensitivity in both the original and validation cohorts. Correlated functional status among segregating V segments might reflect linkage disequilibrium, but an unknown experimental factor could not be ruled out. A total of around 150 TCR beta chains were listed by the study as associated with cytomegalovirus. In an earlier analysis of about 600 of the donors, most TCR beta V segments appeared in productive rearrangements about 90% or about 30% of the time, broadly matching IMGT annotations. A few of the identified cytomegalovirus-associated TCR beta chains were confirmed in vitro to be specific for cytomegalovirus antigens. According to a later genetic analysis, donors in an Asian-associated ancestry cluster had fewer N-insertions in productive TCRs than the roughly 670-donor mean. Strong co-occurrence of HLA alleles, especially DR and DQ, made assigning TCR associations to individual alleles difficult. A later analysis found that most CMV-associated TCR beta chains appeared HLA-restricted, with HLA associations seemingly driven largely by CMV exposure. For the cohort, immune exposure information was limited to CMV serostatus. In a later analysis, TCR association rates were found to vary across HLA loci, with the most associated TCRs seen for DRB1 alleles and the fewest for HLA-C alleles. A later analysis associated 15,000 to 20,000 TCR beta sequences with specific HLA alleles at a false discovery rate of 0.05. A later genetic analysis associated a missense DCLRE1C variant with V-gene and J-gene trimming of TCR beta chains, and an independent cohort replicated the association. The authors suggested that the approach could potentially be generalized to other disease states and immunological phenotypes. A group of highly shared sequence variants was considered likely to be a technical artifact of the sequencing pipeline.

Source material: PBMCs. The TCR was taken from a woman aged 55-69 years in good health and CMV-seropositive.

The base sequence is TGCAGCGTAACCGGGACAGGGGCCCACGAGCAGTACTTC. It specifies CSVTGTGAHEQYF. This receptor chain uses TRBV29-1 and TRBJ2-7; 10 junctional bases match TRBD1. Trimming removed 6 bases from V and 5 bases from J; the gene matches leave 7 bases unexplained. CDR1 and CDR2 were assigned from the germline V gene as SQVTM and ANQGSEA. The CDR3 covers 13 residues, taking in both the cysteine and the phenylalanine. Just CDR3 DNA is preserved here, 39 bases in frame from base 1.